Shown below are 21 T cell receptor beta chains from a single sample sequenced in a study of blood T cell repertoires in COVID-19. The assay was immunoSEQ multiplex PCR, and TCRdb's table has in-frame clones only and misses some. The profile shows around 420,000 clones, around 90% of them singletons. The source material was PBMCs or T cells enriched from blood (not recorded which). These receptor sequences come from a woman aged 40 to 50 with acute COVID-19.

V usage is TRBV28 and J usage is TRBJ2-5, with D possibly being TRBD2 (5 bases). CDR1 MDHEN and CDR2 SYDVKM come from the germline V gene. Trimming pared 6 bases from V and 4 bases from J, leaving 21 bases between. The CDR3 spans 16 residues. The CDR3 sequence: CASSRSEGRRGETQYF. The DNA of the CDR3 is TGTGCCAGCAGCCGCTCCGAGGGTCGGAGAGGAGAGACCCAGTACTTC.

The chain recombines TRBV5-5 with TRBJ1-4; TRBD1 aligns across 9 bases. J gave up 8 bases and V 2 bases, and 4 bases lay outside the gene matches. CDR1 SGHKS and CDR2 YYEKEE come from the germline V gene (reference sequence). The CDR3 contains 14 residues. CDR3 coding DNA: TGTGCCAGCAGCTTACAGGGGGCTGGGGAAAAACTGTTTTTT. It translates to CASSLQGAGEKLFF.

J is TRBJ2-3 and V is TRBV5-1; possibly TRBD2 for D (6 bases). Trimming took 4 bases from V and 7 from J, leaving 13 bases between them. The length of the CDR3 is 13 residues. CDR1 SGHRS and CDR2 YFSETQ come from the germline V gene. The chain's CDR3 is CASSTRDSNTQYF. DNA of the CDR3: TGCGCCAGCAGCACCCGGGACTCCAATACGCAGTATTTT.

The chain combines TRBV4-1 with TRBJ1-5; TRBD1 aligns across 7 bases. J gave up 1 base and V 3 bases, and 0 bases lay outside the gene matches. The CDR3 extends over 14 amino acids. The germline gives CDR1 MGHRA, CDR2 YSYEKL. The CDR3: CASSQDRSNQPQHF. The CDR3 DNA reads as TGCGCCAGCAGCCAGGACAGGAGCAATCAGCCCCAGCATTTT.

The chain uses TRBV6-5 and TRBJ2-7; 9 bases align to TRBD1. The germline gives CDR1 MNHEY, CDR2 SVGAGI. Trimming took 6 bases from V and 7 from J; bases not matched to a gene: 10. The CDR3 is 14 amino acids. The CDR3 DNA is TGTGCCAGCAGCCCAAGACAGGGGGATTTAGAGCAGTACTTC. Protein: CASSPRQGDLEQYF.

This clone showed up just a few times. The CDR3 bases are TGTGCCAGCAGTGAAGCAACTACAGGGGGCGCCGACACTGAAGCTTTCTTT. Encoded protein: CASSEATTGGADTEAFF. The V gene is TRBV6-1, the J gene TRBJ1-1, with 9 positions matching TRBD1. J was trimmed by 3 bases and V by 0 bases; bases with no gene match: 8. From germline, CDR1 is MNHNS and CDR2 SASEGT. There are 17 residues in the CDR3.

The chain carries TRBV28 and TRBJ2-1; no definite D call. Germline V gives CDR1 MDHEN, CDR2 SYDVKM. The ends were cut back, 5 bases at V and 6 bases at J, with 17 bases in the middle. CDR3 length equals 15 residues. CDR3 sequence (DNA): TGTGCCAGCAGTCCCGACCAGCCGGGTCGCAATGAGCAGTTCTTC. This gives the protein CASSPDQPGRNEQFF.

The genes are TRBV14 and TRBJ2-7; 7 bases map to TRBD2. Germline CDR1 SGHDN, CDR2 FVKESK. With V trimmed by 1 base and J by 1 base, 7 bases remained unmatched. The CDR3 consists of 16 residues. The CDR3 sequence is CASSQGRDYYSYEQYF. CDR3 coding DNA: TGTGCCAGCAGCCAAGGACGGGACTACTATTCCTACGAGCAGTACTTC.

V usage is TRBV3-1 (or the pseudogene TRBV3-2) and J usage is TRBJ2-1, with 12 bases fitting TRBD2. Per the germline V gene, CDR1 is LGHDT and CDR2 is YNNKEL (reference sequence). The CDR3 extends over 14 amino acids. V trimming: 4 bases; J trimming: 7 bases; junction bases outside the gene matches: 2. CDR3: CASSRGLAGNEQFF. DNA for the CDR3: TGTGCCAGCAGCCGAGGACTAGCGGGGAATGAGCAGTTCTTC.

The J gene is TRBJ2-3, the V gene TRBV24-1, with 10 bases aligning to TRBD2. Trimming cost V 3 bases and J 4 bases; bases outside gene matches: 9. Germline lookup yields CDR1 KGHDR and CDR2 SFDVKD. The CDR3 runs to 17 residues. The CDR3 DNA reads as TGTGCCACCAGTGATCCGCGGCCAGCGGGGGGGGCAGATACGCAGTATTTT. Translated: CATSDPRPAGGADTQYF.

The chain recombines TRBV5-6 with TRBJ1-2, with D possibly being TRBD1 (6 bases). CDR3 size: 13 residues. The germline gives CDR1 SGHDT, CDR2 YYEEEE. V gave up 2 bases and J gave up 4 bases, with 9 bases separating them. The CDR3 loop reads CASSFNRVYGYTF. CDR3 nucleotide sequence: TGTGCCAGCAGCTTCAACAGGGTCTATGGCTACACCTTC.

V is TRBV6-5 and J is TRBJ2-5; maybe TRBD1 (7 bases). Germline V CDR1 and CDR2: MNHEY, SVGAGI. V dropped 4 bases and J dropped 2 bases, with 17 bases sitting between them. The length of the CDR3 is 16 residues. The CDR3 bases are TGTGCCAGCAGTTCAACGGCGGGACAGACGCAAGAGACCCAGTACTTC. It is translated as CASSSTAGQTQETQYF.

The chain combines TRBV5-4 with TRBJ1-1; D is undetermined. CDR3 length: 14 amino acids. Per germline, CDR1 SGHNT and CDR2 YYREEE (reference sequence). The germline V and J ends were trimmed by 4 bases and 7 bases, with 17 bases remaining between them. The CDR3 bases are TGTGCCAGCAGCCTAACCCGGAGTACCAGTGAAGCTTTCTTT. It encodes CASSLTRSTSEAFF.

This sequence joins TRBV10-3 and TRBJ2-4; D is possibly TRBD2 (6 bases). CDR1 is ENHRY, CDR2 SYGVKD, per germline. Trimming took off 3 bases at V and 3 bases at J, with 24 bases between the two ends. The CDR3 consists of 19 residues. DNA for the CDR3: TGTGCCATCAGTGATACGGGTTCCGGGGACGGGGGTTTCAAAAACATTCAGTACTTC. As protein: CAISDTGSGDGGFKNIQYF.

The V call is TRBV27, the J call TRBJ1-6, with a tentative D call TRBD1 (6 bases). Trimming shortened V by 2 bases and J by 6 bases, and 14 bases separated the two germline ends. This CDR3 region has 16 residues. Germline CDR1 reads MNHEY; CDR2 reads SMNVEV (reference sequence). Written as DNA, the CDR3 is TGTGCCAGCAGTTTACCCCCGGGACACATTAATTCACCCCTCCACTTT. Amino acids: CASSLPPGHINSPLHF.

The gene calls are TRBV7-9 and TRBJ2-7, with D unresolved. The CDR3 runs to 12 residues. Germline loops: CDR1 SEHNR, CDR2 FQNEAQ (reference sequence). V lost 3 bases and J 4 bases, leaving 7 bases between the germline ends. This CDR3 reads CASSFRGYEQYF. The CDR3 bases are TGTGCCAGCAGCTTTAGAGGTTACGAGCAGTACTTC.

Concerning this clone: At the DNA level, this CDR3 is encoded by other sequences in the same sample as well. The rearrangement links TRBV6-5 to TRBJ2-2; 11 nucleotides match TRBD1. In germline, CDR1 is MNHEY, CDR2 SVGAGI. The CDR3 is 16 residues long. V was clipped by 2 bases and J by 5 bases; unmatched bases: 4. The CDR3 DNA is TGTGCCAGCAGTTACGGGACAGGGGGACGGACCGGGGAGCTGTTTTTT. Protein sequence: CASSYGTGGRTGELFF.

This clone was seen just once. J is TRBJ1-1 and V is TRBV5-1, with unresolved D. The CDR3 is 14 amino acids. Trimming removed 1 base from V and 0 bases from J, with 7 bases in between. Germline V gene lookup returns CDR1 SGHRS and CDR2 YFSETQ. CDR3 nucleotides: TGCGCCAGCAGCTTGAGCCTTATGAACACTGAAGCTTTCTTT. This translates into CASSLSLMNTEAFF. Full variable domain (missing parts from reference TRBV5-1 and TRBJ1-1): KAGVTQTPRYLIKTRGQQVTLSCSPISGHRSVSWYQQTPGQGLQFLFEYFSETQRNKGNFPGRFSGRQFSNSRSEMNVSTLELGDSALYLCASSLSLMNTEAFFGQGTRLTVV.

The gene calls are TRBV6-5 and TRBJ1-1; TRBD1 might be the D (6 bases). From germline, CDR1 is MNHEY and CDR2 SVGAGI. The CDR3 totals 13 residues. The V and J ends lost 10 bases and 7 bases respectively, with 19 bases between them. CDR3 sequence reads: CANAPDRTGEAFF. As DNA, the CDR3 is TGTGCCAACGCACCAGACAGGACCGGTGAAGCTTTCTTT.

The chain links TRBV28 to TRBJ1-2, with TRBD1 matching over 8 bases. Germline V lookup: CDR1 MDHEN, CDR2 SYDVKM. Trimming at V came to 6 bases and at J to 3 bases, leaving 6 bases not matched to a gene. The CDR3 is 14 amino acids. The CDR3 spells CASRDTGGHYGYTF. DNA of the CDR3: TGTGCCAGCAGAGATACAGGGGGTCACTATGGCTACACCTTC.

The V and J genes are TRBV27 and TRBJ2-5; 7 nucleotides agree with TRBD1. The CDR3 totals 14 residues. Germline assignment: CDR1 MNHEY and CDR2 SMNVEV (reference sequence). The trim removed 5 bases at V and 1 base at J, leaving 4 bases unmatched. The DNA of the CDR3 is TGTGCCAGCAGTAGATGGGACAGCCAAGAGACCCAGTACTTC. This sequence encodes CASSRWDSQETQYF.